The 12 T cell receptor beta chains in this list originate from one sample, sequenced in a study of blood T cell repertoires in COVID-19. The assay was immunoSEQ multiplex PCR, and TCRdb's table has in-frame clones only and misses some. The sample has about 490,000 clones, 80% to 90% seen once; the top ten hold approximately 3.4%. Sequences were obtained from peripheral blood. The receptors shown here come from a human donor in a cohort sampled during active COVID-19.

This clone was seen once. The J gene is TRBJ1-4, the V gene TRBV2; D unclear. Trimming removed 6 bases at V and 8 bases at J, with 7 bases between. Looked up from germline, CDR1 is SNHLY and CDR2 is FYNNEI. The CDR3 totals 11 residues. The CDR3 loop reads CASSAREKLFF. CDR3 coding DNA: TGTGCCAGCAGCGCCAGAGAAAAACTGTTTTTT.

This clone was observed a few times. The J gene is TRBJ2-1, the V gene TRBV9, with TRBD2 identical over 12 bases. The CDR3 loop spans 14 amino acids. Germline CDR1 and CDR2: SGDLS and YYNGEE. Germline trimming cut 3 bases from V and 8 bases from J; bases unmatched to any gene: 3. The CDR3 DNA reads TGTGCCAGCAGCGGGACTAGCGGGAACTATGAGCAGTTCTTC. It codes for CASSGTSGNYEQFF.

J is TRBJ1-2 and V is TRBV28; D unresolved. CDR3 size: 14 residues. V lost 3 bases and J lost 8, with 16 bases in between. Per the germline V gene, CDR1 is MDHEN and CDR2 is SYDVKM. The CDR3 is CASSFTRAGYGYTF. The CDR3 bases are TGTGCCAGCAGTTTTACTCGGGCGGGATACGGCTACACCTTC.

The CDR3 nucleotides are TGCGCCAGCAGCCTATCTGGACAGGATTTTATGCCCCAGCATTTT. It specifies CASSLSGQDFMPQHF. This chain joins TRBV4-1 and TRBJ1-5; 7 bases line up with TRBD1. V gave up 4 bases and J gave up 9 bases; unmatched junction bases: 12. Germline V gene data show CDR1 as MGHRA and CDR2 as YSYEKL. The CDR3 is made up of 15 amino acids.

This rearrangement joins TRBV30 to TRBJ1-3, with D perhaps matching TRBD1 (6 bases). The CDR3 loop spans 17 amino acids. The V gene lost 0 bases and the J gene lost 0 bases, with 15 bases spanning the gap. Germline V lookup: CDR1 GTSNPN, CDR2 SVGIG (reference sequence). The chain's CDR3 is CAWSVFGGPLSGNTIYF. The CDR3 DNA follows: TGTGCCTGGAGTGTATTCGGGGGGCCCCTCTCTGGAAACACCATATATTTT.

This clone was counted a few times. The chain uses TRBV6-2 or TRBV6-3 and TRBJ2-3; TRBD2 matches at 8 bases. CDR1 MNHEY and CDR2 SVGEGT come from the germline V gene. The ends lost 5 bases at V and 8 bases at J; junction bases unmatched: 6. The CDR3 is 13 residues long. This CDR3 is CASSISGGGTQYF. The CDR3 nucleotides read TGTGCCAGCAGTATAAGCGGGGGCGGTACGCAGTATTTT.

The V gene is TRBV5-1, the J gene TRBJ2-6, with D perhaps matching TRBD1 (6 bases). The V and J ends lost 4 bases and 0 bases respectively, with 14 bases between them. The CDR3 is 17 residues long. Germline values: CDR1 SGHRS, CDR2 YFSETQ. The CDR3 protein is CASSPGTRASGANVLTF. The CDR3 DNA follows: TGCGCCAGCAGCCCCGGGACAAGGGCCTCTGGGGCCAACGTCCTGACTTTC.

This clone turned up a few times. The rearrangement links TRBV18 to TRBJ1-5, with TRBD1 as a possible D gene (5 bases). The germline CDR1 and CDR2 sequences are KGHSH and LQKENI. V was trimmed by 3 bases and J by 9 bases, leaving 12 bases between them. The CDR3 runs to 13 residues. CDR3 loop: CASSPDTERPQHF. The CDR3, as DNA: TGTGCCAGCTCACCGGACACGGAACGGCCCCAGCATTTT.

This chain connects TRBV19 to TRBJ2-7, with 11 bases lining up with TRBD2. The V gene end was trimmed by 3 bases and the J gene end by 6 bases; junction bases not matched to a gene: 10. In germline, CDR1 is LNHDA, CDR2 SQIVND (reference sequence). The CDR3 spans 16 residues. The DNA for the CDR3 is TGTGCCAGTAGTATGAAACCTACTAGCGGGAGAGGCGAGCAGTACTTC. Translating gives CASSMKPTSGRGEQYF.

The chain's CDR3 is CASSVAPNEIVGYTF. The CDR3 region has the DNA TGTGCCAGCAGCGTAGCACCTAACGAGATAGTTGGCTACACCTTC. J is TRBJ1-2 and V is TRBV9, with D unresolved. V was shortened by 0 bases and J by 7 bases, with 16 bases between the two germline ends. CDR3 length equals 15 residues. Per germline, CDR1 SGDLS and CDR2 YYNGEE.

The rearrangement uses TRBV7-3 and TRBJ2-7; 11 nucleotides align to TRBD2. The germline V gene encodes CDR1 SGHTA and CDR2 FQGTGA. V lost 8 bases to trimming and J lost 6 bases; unmatched junction nucleotides: 12. The CDR3 spans 15 residues. This CDR3 reads CASSPSYSGRGEQYF. CDR3 sequence (DNA): TGTGCCAGCTCCCCGTCTTATAGCGGGAGGGGCGAGCAGTACTTC.

The chain carries TRBV18 and TRBJ1-5; D unclear. V shed 3 bases and J shed 2 bases, with 11 bases lying between them. Germline CDR1 KGHSH, CDR2 LQKENI. The CDR3 runs 15 residues. CDR3 coding DNA: TGTGCCAGCTCACCTGACCCCGGAGGCAATCAGCCCCAGCATTTT. This encodes CASSPDPGGNQPQHF.